What follows are 5 T cell receptor beta chains derived from one specimen sequenced in a study of CD8 T cells in ankylosing spondylitis. The antigens these receptors bind are not known. Each CDR3 protein gets one entry after TCRdb re-called the 5' RACE reads with MiXCR. The data hold around 490,000 distinct CDR3 sequences, with 5.3% observed a single time. Study-wide results and limits: Seemingly characteristic of ankylosing spondylitis blood was a TCR beta motif consisting of several highly homologous variants.

Sequences were obtained from blood, either unsorted or a sorted T cell fraction (not recorded which). These receptors were taken from a male donor with ankylosing spondylitis.

Ten or more counts support this clonotype. The rearrangement joins TRBV4-2 to TRBJ2-3; possibly TRBD1 for D (6 bases). The germline V and J ends were trimmed by 2 bases and 2 bases, with 8 bases remaining between them. The CDR3 is 14 amino acids. The germline CDR1 and CDR2 sequences are LGHNA and YNFKEQ. CDR3 sequence: CASSQRTDTDTQYF. The CDR3 DNA sequence: TGTGCCAGCAGCCAAAGGACAGACACAGATACGCAGTATTTT.

In this sample, this clonotype turned up many times. V and J are TRBV20-1 and TRBJ1-5; D uncertain. Trimming cost V 7 bases and J 1 base, with 17 bases left between them. The CDR3 sequence is 15 residues long. The V gene's germline CDR1 is DFQATT and CDR2 SNEGSKA (reference sequence). Here the CDR3 DNA reads TGCAGTGTTCTGCTCGGCAGTGGGAGCAATCAGCCCCAGCATTTT. Protein sequence: CSVLLGSGSNQPQHF.

This clonotype showed up many times. The J gene is TRBJ2-7, the V gene TRBV6-2 or TRBV6-3; 9 positions agree with TRBD2. Germline V gene data show CDR1 as MNHEY and CDR2 as SVGEGT. The CDR3 has 17 residues. With V trimmed by 0 bases and J by 2 bases, 8 bases remained unmatched. The CDR3 is CASSYSVRAGGPYEQYF. DNA for the CDR3: TGTGCCAGCAGTTACTCGGTTAGGGCGGGAGGGCCCTACGAGCAGTACTTC.

The chain carries TRBV20-1 and TRBJ2-5; D not resolved. The CDR3 contains 12 residues. V lost 0 bases and J lost 10, with 12 bases in between. The V gene's germline CDR1 is DFQATT and CDR2 SNEGSKA (reference sequence). CDR3 nucleotides: TGCAGTGCTAGAGATGACGGAGTAGGCCAGTACTTC. Translating gives CSARDDGVGQYF.

This clonotype was seen repeatedly, ten times or more. The chain is built from TRBV6-5 and TRBJ1-6; D is uncertain. Deletions cut 0 bases from V and 10 bases from J, with 10 bases between. Per the germline V gene, CDR1 is MNHEY and CDR2 is SVGAGI. This CDR3 is built from 14 residues. CDR3 sequence reads: CASSYSPEGSPLHF. The CDR3 DNA follows: TGTGCCAGCAGTTACTCCCCTGAGGGATCACCCCTCCACTTT.